Here is one T cell receptor beta chain with its context. The data belong to a study of technical replicates of blood from a few donors. The table came from immunoSEQ multiplex PCR; TCRdb's copy has only in-frame clones and leaves some out. The sample includes about 80,000 clones, around 96% of them seen just once. The CDR3 is 15 amino acids. The V segment lost 1 base and the J segment 5 bases; nucleotides outside the gene matches: 2. Germline assignment: CDR1 SGDLS and CDR2 YYNGEE. The receptor comes from a human donor in good health. The chain uses TRBV9 and TRBJ2-2; 10 nucleotides line up with TRBD2. Sample: T cells isolated from PBMCs. CDR3 nucleotides: TGTGCCAGCAGCGTATGGACTAGCGGTACCGGGGAGCTGTTTTTT. Translation: CASSVWTSGTGELFF.